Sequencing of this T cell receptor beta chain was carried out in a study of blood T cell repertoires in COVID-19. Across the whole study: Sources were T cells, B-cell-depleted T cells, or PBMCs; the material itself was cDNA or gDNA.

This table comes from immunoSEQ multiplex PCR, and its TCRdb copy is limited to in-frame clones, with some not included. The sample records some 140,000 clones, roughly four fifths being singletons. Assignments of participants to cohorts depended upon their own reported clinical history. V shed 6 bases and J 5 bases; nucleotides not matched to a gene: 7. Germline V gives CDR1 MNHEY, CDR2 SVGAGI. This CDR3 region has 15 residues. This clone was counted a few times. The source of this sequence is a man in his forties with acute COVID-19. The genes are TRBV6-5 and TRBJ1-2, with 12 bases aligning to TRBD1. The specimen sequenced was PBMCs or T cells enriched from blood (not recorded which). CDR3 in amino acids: CASRTGTGGGYGYTF. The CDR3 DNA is TGTGCCAGCAGAACCGGGACAGGGGGCGGGTATGGCTACACCTTC.